Below are 16 T cell receptor beta chains sequenced from a single sample in a study of radiation and T cells in renal cell carcinoma. The treatment here: treatment-naive control, cytoreductive nephrectomy. Clones were sequenced by immunoSEQ multiplex PCR, and TCRdb holds only the in-frame ones, with some missing. The profile shows over 10,000 clones, roughly 65% of them singletons. Here the sequenced sample was tumor tissue, taken from a patient whose treatment was nephrectomy without radiotherapy. The source is a woman aged 80 or older with renal cell carcinoma.

The chain is built from TRBV28 and TRBJ1-5; no clear D. The germline V and J ends were trimmed by 5 bases and 7 bases, with 15 bases remaining between them. Germline CDR1 reads MDHEN; CDR2 reads SYDVKM. This CDR3 is built from 14 residues. This chain's CDR3 is CASSPPRSEQPQHF. In nucleotides, the CDR3 is TGTGCCAGCAGTCCCCCCCGATCAGAACAGCCCCAGCATTTT.

This chain uses TRBV19 with TRBJ2-7, with 10 bases that match TRBD2. The CDR3 sequence is 14 residues long. The J segment lost 7 bases and the V segment lost 3 bases, leaving 6 bases of the junction unmatched. The germline CDR1 and CDR2 sequences are LNHDA and SQIVND (reference sequence). The DNA for the CDR3 is TGTGCCAGTAGTATGAGCGGGGGGGCGCGTGAGCAGTACTTC. Amino acids: CASSMSGGAREQYF.

This clone is termed medium-sized. The rearrangement joins TRBV2 to TRBJ2-7; D not resolved. The CDR3 totals 13 residues. Germline V gene lookup returns CDR1 SNHLY and CDR2 FYNNEI. Trimming took off 7 bases at V and 6 bases at J, with 16 bases between the two ends. The CDR3 coding sequence is TGTGCCAGCACTGATACGGTGCGTTTCGAGCAGTACTTC. As protein: CASTDTVRFEQYF.

The V gene is TRBV29-1, the J gene TRBJ2-7; 8 bases fit TRBD1. Trimming took 6 bases from V and 2 from J; bases not matched to a gene: 3. Germline V gene sequence: CDR1 SQVTM, CDR2 ANQGSEA. The CDR3 sequence is 12 residues long. The CDR3 spells CSVAGGPYEQYF. The DNA for the CDR3 is TGCAGCGTGGCAGGGGGCCCCTACGAGCAGTACTTC.

V gene TRBV27 combines with J gene TRBJ1-5, with TRBD1 matching over 8 bases. Trimming took 8 bases from V and 0 from J; bases not matched to a gene: 6. The CDR3 sequence is 15 residues long. Germline values: CDR1 MNHEY, CDR2 SMNVEV (reference sequence). This chain's CDR3 is CASGRDRNSNQPQHF. The CDR3 DNA sequence: TGTGCCAGCGGCCGGGACAGGAATAGCAATCAGCCCCAGCATTTT.

The chain recombines TRBV7-9 with TRBJ2-7; D gene unclear. The CDR3 spans 12 residues. V was shortened by 5 bases and J by 6 bases, with 11 bases between the two germline ends. Germline V lookup: CDR1 SEHNR, CDR2 FQNEAQ (reference sequence). CDR3: CASSRGPLEQYF. Here the CDR3 DNA reads TGTGCCAGCAGCCGAGGACCTCTCGAGCAGTACTTC.

This chain links TRBV6-1 with TRBJ1-2; tentatively, D is TRBD1 (6 bases). Trimming removed 6 bases from V and 4 bases from J, with 18 bases in between. CDR1 and CDR2 from the germline V gene are MNHNS and SASEGT. This CDR3 has 15 amino acids. The CDR3 region has the DNA TGTGCCAGCAGCGGGACACTCACTTCACGCTATGGCTACACCTTC. Protein sequence: CASSGTLTSRYGYTF.

V is TRBV18 and J is TRBJ2-6; D unclear. CDR3 length equals 15 residues. Trimming stripped 6 bases from V and 1 base from J, with 10 bases between. Germline loops: CDR1 KGHSH, CDR2 LQKENI. CDR3: CASSPDKSGANVLTF. The CDR3, as DNA: TGTGCCAGCTCCCCCGACAAATCTGGGGCCAACGTCCTGACTTTC.

The chain employs TRBV28 and TRBJ1-2; TRBD1 might be the D (6 bases). Germline V gene data show CDR1 as MDHEN and CDR2 as SYDVKM. The CDR3 has 14 amino acids. V was trimmed by 4 bases and J by 7 bases, leaving 16 bases between them. DNA for the CDR3: TGTGCCAGCAGTTCTGTTGAGGGGGGCGGTGGCTACACCTTC. Translation: CASSSVEGGGGYTF.

The chain couples TRBV6-5 to TRBJ1-6; TRBD1 aligns across 10 bases. The CDR3 is 15 residues long. CDR1 is MNHEY, CDR2 SVGAGI, per germline. Germline trimming cut 5 bases from V and 9 bases from J; bases unmatched to any gene: 7. CDR3 nucleotide sequence: TGTGCCAGCAGTCGCTCGGGACAGGGGATTTCACCCCTCCACTTT. It translates to CASSRSGQGISPLHF.

The chain joins TRBV10-3 to TRBJ1-2; possible D gene TRBD1, 5 bases. Between the trimmed V and J ends, which lost 0 bases and 5 bases, there was a span of 7 bases. CDR3 length: 13 residues. Per the germline V gene, CDR1 is ENHRY and CDR2 is SYGVKD. CDR3 coding DNA: TGTGCCATCAGTGAGTCGACAGAGTATGGCTACACCTTC. Its translation is CAISESTEYGYTF.

The chain links TRBV19 to TRBJ2-6, with D perhaps assigned TRBD1 or TRBD2 (6 bases each). Germline V lookup: CDR1 LNHDA, CDR2 SQIVND (reference sequence). Trimming took 8 bases from V and 3 from J, leaving 11 bases between them. The CDR3 length is 14 residues. CDR3: CASWGAVGANVLTF. CDR3 bases: TGTGCCAGTTGGGGGGCGGTTGGGGCCAACGTCCTGACTTTC.

By share, this clone ranks as medium-sized. The V and J genes are TRBV4-1 and TRBJ1-3; D may be TRBD1 (6 bases). Trimming shortened V by 1 base and J by 3 bases, and 16 bases separated the two germline ends. CDR1 and CDR2 from the germline V gene are MGHRA and YSYEKL. The CDR3 loop spans 17 amino acids. CDR3 sequence: CASSQGPRGRDGNTIYF. For the CDR3, the DNA is TGCGCCAGCAGCCAAGGACCGCGGGGGCGTGATGGAAACACCATATATTTT.

V is TRBV4-1 and J is TRBJ1-1, with TRBD1 as a possible D gene (5 bases). Per germline, CDR1 MGHRA and CDR2 YSYEKL. The CDR3 length is 13 residues. Trimming shortened V by 4 bases and J by 11 bases, and 17 bases separated the two germline ends. CDR3 sequence reads: CASSLFRGRGAFF. The CDR3, as DNA: TGCGCCAGCAGCCTTTTCCGGGGCCGAGGGGCTTTCTTT.

The J gene is TRBJ1-3, the V gene TRBV19, with no clear D. This CDR3 spans 13 amino acids. Germline lookup yields CDR1 LNHDA and CDR2 SQIVND (reference sequence). The germline V and J ends were trimmed by 6 bases and 0 bases, with 6 bases remaining between them. CDR3 coding DNA: TGTGCCAGTAGACAGAACTCTGGAAACACCATATATTTT. Its translation: CASRQNSGNTIYF.

This chain uses TRBV27 with TRBJ2-6; perhaps TRBD1 as D (6 bases). The germline V gene has CDR1 MNHEY and CDR2 SMNVEV (reference sequence). Trimming took off 6 bases at V and 2 bases at J, with 14 bases between the two ends. CDR3 length equals 16 residues. The CDR3: CASSLWGRAGANVLTF. As DNA, the CDR3 is TGTGCCAGCAGCCTCTGGGGGCGAGCTGGGGCCAACGTCCTGACTTTC.